These 26 T cell receptor beta chains share one sample of origin, sequenced in a study of OX40 agonist ivuxolimab in advanced cancers. Clones were sequenced by immunoSEQ multiplex PCR, and TCRdb holds only the in-frame ones, with some missing. The data show about 48,000 clones, roughly 85% seen once. The sequencing used CD4+ or CD8+ T cells sorted from blood, collected in a trial of the OX40 agonist ivuxolimab. These receptors were taken from an adult with an advanced solid tumor such as melanoma, head and neck, liver or kidney cancer.

This clone appeared once. The J gene is TRBJ1-2, the V gene TRBV7-9; tentative D call: TRBD1 (6 bases). This CDR3 has 15 residues. Per the germline V gene, CDR1 is SEHNR and CDR2 is FQNEAQ (reference sequence). Trimming took 2 bases from V and 8 from J, leaving 18 bases between them. The CDR3 loop is CASSLIGTGSSGYTF. CDR3 DNA: TGTGCCAGCAGCTTAATCGGAACAGGGTCGTCCGGCTACACCTTC.

The genes are TRBV4-1 and TRBJ1-2; unclear D gene. The CDR3 has 15 residues. With 4 bases removed from V and 7 bases from J, the gap between germline ends came to 19 bases. Germline assignment: CDR1 MGHRA and CDR2 YSYEKL. The CDR3 protein is CASSRRSREGTGYTF. The CDR3 coding sequence is TGCGCCAGCAGCCGTCGATCGAGGGAGGGCACTGGCTACACCTTC.

The rearrangement links TRBV9 to TRBJ2-2; maybe TRBD2 (5 bases). Per germline, CDR1 SGDLS and CDR2 YYNGEE. The ends were cut back, 0 bases at V and 7 bases at J, with 13 bases in the middle. The CDR3 totals 15 residues. This chain's CDR3 is CASSVGLWGFGELFF. The DNA for the CDR3 is TGTGCCAGCAGCGTAGGACTATGGGGTTTCGGGGAGCTGTTTTTT.

The gene calls are TRBV6-5 and TRBJ2-1; D remains ambiguous. The CDR3 spans 15 residues. Trimming cost V 2 bases and J 4 bases, with 12 bases left between them. Germline-derived CDR1 and CDR2 are MNHEY and SVGAGI. The CDR3 loop reads CASSYLRPPYNEQFF. CDR3 DNA sequence: TGTGCCAGCAGTTACCTACGACCCCCTTACAATGAGCAGTTCTTC.

The chain joins TRBV29-1 to TRBJ1-2; D might be TRBD1 (6 bases). The germline gives CDR1 SQVTM, CDR2 ANQGSEA. V was pared by 6 bases and J by 3 bases, with 20 bases between. The CDR3 loop spans 15 amino acids. The CDR3 loop is CSVNSPGQSYYGYTF. The CDR3 nucleotides read TGCAGCGTGAACTCTCCGGGACAATCCTACTATGGCTACACCTTC.

The J gene is TRBJ2-1, the V gene TRBV21-1; the D call in the table, TRBD2, was not verified against the DNA. TRBV21-1 is annotated as a pseudogene. The CDR3 length is 18 residues. The CDR3 DNA follows: TGTGCCAGCAGCAAATTAAGAAGCCCCCAAACCCCCTACAATGAGCAGTTCTTC. Protein: CASSKLRSPQTPYNEQFF.

V and J are TRBV6-5 and TRBJ2-2; tentatively, D is TRBD2 (5 bases). The CDR3 is 16 amino acids. Trimming removed 4 bases from V and 2 bases from J, with 14 bases in between. Looked up from germline, CDR1 is MNHEY and CDR2 is SVGAGI. The CDR3 sequence: CASSSPSGVNTGELFF. For the CDR3, the DNA is TGTGCCAGCAGTTCCCCCTCCGGGGTTAACACCGGGGAGCTGTTTTTT.

The chain's CDR3 is CASSLSGGRGQPQHF. CDR3 coding DNA: TGTGCCAGCAGCCTATCAGGCGGCCGGGGTCAGCCCCAGCATTTT. V gene TRBV7-9 combines with J gene TRBJ1-5; no reliable D call. This CDR3 contains 15 residues. The V gene lost 5 bases and the J gene lost 6 bases, with 17 bases spanning the gap. Germline-derived CDR1 and CDR2 are SEHNR and FQNEAQ (reference sequence).

This clone was seen more than once but under ten times. The chain uses TRBV28 and TRBJ2-5; 10 bases are shared with TRBD2. Germline CDR1 is MDHEN and CDR2 is SYDVKM. The trim removed 1 base at V and 4 bases at J, leaving 6 bases unmatched. The CDR3 is 16 residues long. The CDR3 DNA is TGTGCCAGCAGTTTATTCGATCTAGCGGGAGCAGAGACCCAGTACTTC. Translating it yields CASSLFDLAGAETQYF.

Comment on this clone: This sample also contains other DNA sequences that code for the same CDR3. This sequence joins TRBV5-6 and TRBJ2-2; D is uncertain. The CDR3 loop spans 12 amino acids. V was cut by 1 base and J by 5 bases, with 3 bases left in between. The V gene's germline CDR1 is SGHDT and CDR2 YYEEEE. CDR3 region: CASSLYTGELFF. CDR3 nucleotide sequence: TGTGCCAGCAGCTTGTATACCGGGGAGCTGTTTTTT. Filled out from reference TRBV5-6 and TRBJ2-2, the complete variable domain reads DAGVTQSPTHLIKTRGQQVTLRCSPKSGHDTVSWYQQALGQGPQFIFQYYEEEERQRGNFPDRFSGHQFPNYSSELNVNALLLGDSALYLCASSLYTGELFFGEGSRLTVL.

V is TRBV19 and J is TRBJ1-5; D is unclear. The CDR3 runs 14 residues. Germline CDR1 reads LNHDA; CDR2 reads SQIVND (reference sequence). The V end lost 5 bases, the J end lost 9 bases, and 17 bases lay between the germline ends. This chain's CDR3 is CASSLSDGVGPQHF. As DNA, the CDR3 is TGTGCCAGTAGTCTCTCGGACGGAGTTGGGCCCCAGCATTTT.

V gene TRBV5-4 combines with J gene TRBJ1-3; no clear D gene. CDR3 size: 15 residues. CDR1 and CDR2 from the germline V gene are SGHNT and YYREEE (reference sequence). Trimming removed 0 bases from V and 4 bases from J, with 11 bases in between. The CDR3 sequence is CASSLDGPRGNTIYF. The CDR3 coding sequence is TGTGCCAGCAGCTTGGACGGGCCAAGGGGAAACACCATATATTTT. The whole variable domain, remainder taken from reference TRBV5-4 and TRBJ1-3, is ETGVTQSPTHLIKTRGQQVTLRCSSQSGHNTVSWYQQALGQGPQFIFQYYREEENGRGNFPPRFSGLQFPNYSSELNVNALELDDSALYLCASSLDGPRGNTIYFGEGSWLTVV.

The chain employs TRBV19 and TRBJ2-5; 15 positions match TRBD2. Germline CDR1 reads LNHDA; CDR2 reads SQIVND (reference sequence). The CDR3 contains 15 residues. The ends lost 3 bases at V and 5 bases at J; junction bases unmatched: 1. The CDR3 DNA reads as TGTGCCAGTAGTATTGGGACTAGCGGGAGGGAGACCCAGTACTTC. This translates into CASSIGTSGRETQYF.

V gene TRBV4-3 combines with J gene TRBJ2-4; TRBD2 might be the D (6 bases). The CDR3 is made up of 17 amino acids. V dropped 0 bases and J dropped 2 bases, with 14 bases sitting between them. Germline V gives CDR1 LGHNA, CDR2 YSLEER. This chain's CDR3 is CASSQDPPAGSKNIQYF. The CDR3 DNA is TGCGCCAGCAGCCAAGATCCTCCAGCGGGTTCCAAAAACATTCAGTACTTC.

The V call is TRBV4-2, the J call TRBJ2-3; 11 bases are shared with TRBD2. The CDR3 length is 15 residues. V was clipped by 1 base and J by 5 bases; unmatched bases: 2. The germline V gene encodes CDR1 LGHNA and CDR2 YNFKEQ. CDR3 residues: CASSQVAGGLDTQYF. The CDR3 DNA reads TGTGCCAGCAGCCAAGTAGCGGGAGGGTTAGATACGCAGTATTTT.

This rearrangement joins TRBV6-5 to TRBJ1-4; D is unresolved. The CDR3 covers 13 residues. The V gene lost 0 bases and the J gene lost 8 bases, with 7 bases spanning the gap. Germline CDR1 and CDR2: MNHEY and SVGAGI. Here the CDR3 reads CASSYSIVEKLFF. CDR3 DNA: TGTGCCAGCAGTTACTCGATTGTCGAAAAACTGTTTTTT.

This chain joins TRBV6-6 and TRBJ2-3; D assignment may be TRBD1 or TRBD2 (5 bases each). There are 16 residues in the CDR3. CDR1 is MNHNY and CDR2 is SVGAGI in the germline V gene (reference sequence). With 5 bases removed from V and 1 base from J, the gap between germline ends came to 16 bases. The CDR3 DNA reads as TGTGCCAGCAGTCAGAACCGGGACCCGCGCACAGATACGCAGTATTTT. This codes for CASSQNRDPRTDTQYF.

This rearrangement joins TRBV4-3 to TRBJ1-2; 7 bases are a match to TRBD1. This CDR3 spans 16 amino acids. The J segment lost 1 base and the V segment lost 0 bases, leaving 5 bases of the junction unmatched. The germline CDR1 and CDR2 sequences are LGHNA and YSLEER. The DNA for the CDR3 is TGCGCCAGCAGCCAAGATAGGTACAGGGGTAACTATGGCTACACCTTC. Amino acid sequence: CASSQDRYRGNYGYTF.

The chain links TRBV7-6 to TRBJ1-1; TRBD1 aligns across 10 bases. CDR1 is SGHVS, CDR2 FNYEAQ, per germline. The CDR3 totals 14 residues. With V trimmed by 5 bases and J by 6 bases, 6 bases remained unmatched. The DNA for the CDR3 is TGTGCCAGCAGCATCGGGACAGGGGATTCTGAAGCTTTCTTT. This translates into CASSIGTGDSEAFF.

V usage is TRBV19 and J usage is TRBJ1-1; possibly TRBD1 for D (5 bases). Trimming stripped 6 bases from V and 4 bases from J, with 12 bases between. This CDR3 comprises 13 residues. Germline V lookup: CDR1 LNHDA, CDR2 SQIVND (reference sequence). The CDR3 bases are TGTGCCAGTAGCCCACAAGGGGCCACTGAAGCTTTCTTT. It translates to CASSPQGATEAFF.

The chain is built from TRBV4-1 and TRBJ2-7; 8 nucleotides align to TRBD2. CDR1 and CDR2 from the germline V gene are MGHRA and YSYEKL. The CDR3 totals 14 residues. Germline trimming cut 4 bases from V and 7 bases from J; bases unmatched to any gene: 9. The CDR3 region has the DNA TGCGCCAGCAGCCCGAGCGGGGGTGGGTGGGAGCAGTACTTC. Protein sequence: CASSPSGGGWEQYF.

The chain links TRBV4-2 to TRBJ1-1; D remains unclear. Trimming shortened V by 6 bases and J by 1 base, and 3 bases separated the two germline ends. Germline V lookup: CDR1 LGHNA, CDR2 YNFKEQ. This CDR3 has 11 residues. The CDR3 DNA reads TGTGCCAGCAGTGGGAACACTGAAGCTTTCTTT. It specifies CASSGNTEAFF.

J is TRBJ2-3 and V is TRBV7-3; 12 bases agree with TRBD2. In germline, CDR1 is SGHTA, CDR2 FQGTGA. With 2 bases clipped from V and 5 bases from J, the junction kept 2 bases outside the gene matches. CDR3 size: 15 residues. The CDR3 nucleotides read TGTGCCAGCAGCTTACAACTAGCGGGAGGAGATACGCAGTATTTT. Protein: CASSLQLAGGDTQYF. The complete variable domain, with remaining parts taken from reference TRBV7-3 and TRBJ2-3, reads GAGVSQTPSNKVTEKGKYVELRCDPISGHTALYWYRQSLGQGPEFLIYFQGTGAADDSGLPNDRFFAVRPEGSVSTLKIQRTERGDSAVYLCASSLQLAGGDTQYFGPGTRLTVL.

V usage is TRBV5-4 and J usage is TRBJ2-5, with 9 nucleotides matching TRBD2. The CDR3 contains 14 residues. V shed 4 bases, J shed 5 bases, and the junction held 6 bases outside the gene matches. Looked up from germline, CDR1 is SGHNT and CDR2 is YYREEE (reference sequence). CDR3 coding DNA: TGTGCCAGCAGCCGCGGGGGGGCCAAGGAGACCCAGTACTTC. Protein sequence: CASSRGGAKETQYF.

The V and J genes are TRBV28 and TRBJ1-5; perhaps TRBD1 as D (6 bases). This CDR3 region has 15 residues. Per germline, CDR1 MDHEN and CDR2 SYDVKM. V lost 4 bases and J lost 0, with 10 bases in between. CDR3 amino acids: CASSWDTYSNQPQHF. CDR3 sequence (DNA): TGTGCCAGCAGTTGGGACACCTATAGCAATCAGCCCCAGCATTTT.

This chain uses TRBV5-1 with TRBJ1-1; D uncertain. This CDR3 region has 16 residues. Germline CDR1 SGHRS, CDR2 YFSETQ. V lost 4 bases and J lost 7, with 23 bases in between. The CDR3 DNA follows: TGCGCCAGCAGCCCCAGGCCGGGAGGTGATTCGTTTGAAGCTTTCTTT. Its translation is CASSPRPGGDSFEAFF.